This T cell receptor beta chain was captured in a study of T cell repertoires in cytomegalovirus infection (dated by TCRdb to the late 2010s). Study-wide context: The peptide stimulations were aimed at well-studied HLA-B-restricted epitopes as well as recently identified HLA-C-restricted CMV epitopes, whose presentation resists viral immunomodulation. The HLA type of each donor mattered for the analysis, because public TCR beta signatures pointed to carriage of CMV infection along with the matching HLA type.

This clonotype appeared a few times. There is no known antigen for this receptor. Base qualities are not recorded, but no much larger clone differs from it by a single base. The run used an Illumina HiSeq 1500. TCRdb trimmed public reads at Q25 via fastp, called clones via MiXCR and kept in-frame beta chains. Each CDR3 protein appears once, grouped with its most common genes and DNA. In this sample the table shows 700,000 to 900,000 distinct CDR3 sequences, 29% of which occur a single time. Of the sample, roughly 13% falls within the top ten clones. Taken from the germline V gene, the CDR1 and CDR2 loops are SGHTA and FQGNSA. V gives up 2 bases and J gives up 4 bases, and the segment between their germline ends measures 11 bases. Taken from cysteine to phenylalanine, the CDR3 has 14 residues. The retained sequence is limited to the CDR3, 42 bases, with the frame set at the first base. Overall study outcomes, separate from this receptor: The ex vivo response was dominated by HLA-C-restricted CMV-specific TCR beta clonotypes, which also provided the single most frequent clonotype in two of eight donors. In both this cohort and an independent roughly 400-donor cohort, the cumulative frequency of public TCR beta family members distinguished carriers of CMV infection plus the relevant HLA type.

Per the publication, the treatment or condition label means: in vitro stimulation with specific CMV peptide epitopes to enrich CMV-specific T cells. The material was cultured CD8+ T cells from PBMCs, obtained from culture after CMV antigen stimulation. The clonotype comes from a human donor in good health (CMV status not recorded). Some clones in this sample may be carry-over from other donors' samples. The chain was built from TRBV7-2 and TRBJ1-1; perhaps TRBD1 is the D gene, with 6 bases matching. In nucleotides, the sequence is TGTGCCAGCAGCTTAAGAGGGGGAATCACTGAAGCTTTCTTT. Its product reads: CASSLRGGITEAFF.